The 29 T cell receptor beta chains below were found in one sample sequenced in a study of T cells in Graves' hyperthyroidism and ophthalmopathy. Amplified TCR beta CDR3 regions derived from RNA transcripts. An initial round of RT-PCR targeting the TCR CDR3 relied on the HTBI primer set. In TCRdb, the multiplex PCR reads were re-called with MiXCR into one record per CDR3 protein. The sample has 190,000 or so distinct CDR3 sequences; approximately 20% are singletons. The sample comprised blood. The receptors were sampled from a man between 40 and 49 years old with Graves' hyperthyroidism.

This clonotype was counted many times. The chain carries TRBV20-1 and TRBJ2-3; D is possibly TRBD2 (7 bases). With 0 bases removed from V and 4 bases from J, the gap between germline ends came to 11 bases. The CDR3 length is 14 residues. Looked up from germline, CDR1 is DFQATT and CDR2 is SNEGSKA (reference sequence). The CDR3 DNA reads TGCAGTGCTAGAGATCCGGGGGGCCCAGATACGCAGTATTTT. It translates to CSARDPGGPDTQYF.

This clonotype was detected many times. This chain links TRBV7-2 with TRBJ2-7; tentative D call: TRBD2 (7 bases). Germline V gene lookup returns CDR1 SGHTA and CDR2 FQGNSA. V was trimmed by 1 base and J by 0 bases, leaving 13 bases between them. The CDR3 runs to 16 residues. CDR3 loop: CASSLGGGVYSYEQYF. In nucleotides, the CDR3 is TGTGCCAGCAGCTTAGGAGGGGGGGTATACTCCTACGAGCAGTACTTC.

The chain has TRBV7-3 and TRBJ2-3; 8 bases line up with TRBD2. This CDR3 is 14 amino acids long. Germline CDR1 and CDR2: SGHTA and FQGTGA. The J segment lost 4 bases and the V segment lost 5 bases, leaving 5 bases of the junction unmatched. The CDR3 protein is CASSRLATADTQYF. In DNA, the CDR3 is TGTGCCAGCAGCCGACTAGCGACAGCAGATACGCAGTATTTT.

This clonotype was seen ten or more times. The V gene is TRBV30, the J gene TRBJ2-3; the D gene could be TRBD1 or TRBD2 (5 bases each). Between the trimmed V and J ends, which lost 4 bases and 3 bases, there was a span of 20 bases. There are 16 residues in the CDR3. The germline gives CDR1 GTSNPN, CDR2 SVGIG (reference sequence). The CDR3 reads CAWNPLSGDETDTQYF. DNA of the CDR3: TGTGCCTGGAACCCCCTTTCCGGGGACGAAACAGATACGCAGTATTTT.

In this sample, this clonotype turned up a few times. This rearrangement joins TRBV6-1 to TRBJ1-5, with D possibly matching TRBD1 (6 bases). V was clipped by 5 bases and J by 7 bases, with 15 bases between them. CDR3 length: 14 amino acids. From germline, CDR1 is MNHNS and CDR2 SASEGT. This CDR3 is CASSYSGVRQPQHF. The CDR3 DNA sequence: TGTGCCAGCAGTTATTCAGGGGTGAGACAGCCCCAGCATTTT.

This clonotype turned up a few times. With a much larger clone just one base away, this may be a read error. This chain joins TRBV5-1 and TRBJ2-3, with TRBD1 matching 7 bases. Germline CDR1 and CDR2: SGHRS and YFSETQ. The CDR3 has 14 amino acids. The CDR3, as DNA: TGCGCCAGCAGATCGGGACAGAGCACAGATATGCAGTATTTT. This translates into CASRSGQSTDMQYF.

At least ten counts were recorded for this clonotype. The V gene is TRBV12-3 or TRBV12-4, the J gene TRBJ2-2; no clear D gene. The CDR3 loop spans 13 amino acids. Trimming shortened V by 7 bases and J by 5 bases, and 11 bases separated the two germline ends. The CDR3 region is CASTPRKTGELFF. CDR3 coding DNA: TGTGCCAGCACCCCCAGAAAGACCGGGGAGCTGTTTTTT.

This clonotype was seen a handful of times. The chain is built from TRBV29-1 and TRBJ1-2; D remains unclear. The CDR3 length is 11 residues. The germline V gene encodes CDR1 SQVTM and CDR2 ANQGSEA. Trimming took 4 bases from V and 7 from J, leaving 10 bases between them. CDR3: CSVGQAGGYTF. In nucleotides, the CDR3 is TGCAGCGTTGGCCAGGCTGGTGGCTACACCTTC.

Notes on this clonotype: Possible read error: a much larger clone is one base away. This chain links TRBV27 with TRBJ1-6; 7 positions agree with TRBD1. The CDR3 runs 17 residues. The ends lost 3 bases at V and 14 bases at J; junction bases unmatched: 19. Per the germline V gene, CDR1 is MNHEY and CDR2 is SMNVEV (reference sequence). This CDR3 reads CASSFMDDRDGPLALHF. For the CDR3, the DNA is TGTGCCAGCAGTTTTATGGATGACAGGGACGGACCTTTGGCCCTCCACTTT.

This clonotype showed up many times. This chain joins TRBV29-1 and TRBJ2-1, with 8 positions matching TRBD1. V shed 3 bases and J 1 base; nucleotides not matched to a gene: 5. Germline CDR1 is SQVTM and CDR2 is ANQGSEA. CDR3 length: 15 amino acids. The CDR3 spells CSVDGTGGSYNEQFF. In DNA form, the CDR3 reads TGCAGCGTTGACGGGACAGGTGGATCCTACAATGAGCAGTTCTTC.

This clonotype was observed at least ten times. V gene TRBV7-9 combines with J gene TRBJ2-5; 11 positions match TRBD2. Trimming took 2 bases from V and 4 from J; bases not matched to a gene: 0. This CDR3 has 14 residues. Germline-derived CDR1 and CDR2 are SEHNR and FQNEAQ (reference sequence). The CDR3 region has the DNA TGTGCCAGCAGCTTAACTAGCGGGGGAGAGACCCAGTACTTC. Translation: CASSLTSGGETQYF. Filled out from reference TRBV7-9 and TRBJ2-5, the complete variable domain reads DTGVSQNPRHKITKRGQNVTFRCDPISEHNRLYWYRQTLGQGPEFLTYFQNEAQLEKSRLLSDRFSAERPKGSFSTLEIQRTEQGDSAMYLCASSLTSGGETQYFGPGTRLLVL.

The rearrangement uses TRBV20-1 and TRBJ2-1; D may be TRBD2 (6 bases). Trimming removed 0 bases from V and 0 bases from J, with 12 bases in between. This CDR3 is 16 amino acids long. CDR1 and CDR2 from the germline V gene are DFQATT and SNEGSKA (reference sequence). DNA for the CDR3: TGCAGTGCTAGAGACATGGGACTGCGCTCCTACAATGAGCAGTTCTTC. This codes for CSARDMGLRSYNEQFF.

The chain carries TRBV5-4 and TRBJ2-2; TRBD2 aligns across 8 bases. The CDR3 covers 14 residues. Per germline, CDR1 SGHNT and CDR2 YYREEE (reference sequence). The junction had 4 bases not matched to a gene; V was cut back by 8 bases and J by 1 base. As DNA, the CDR3 is TGTGCCAGTACGCTAGCGGGGAACACCGGGGAGCTGTTTTTT. Protein product: CASTLAGNTGELFF. Full variable domain (missing parts from reference TRBV5-4 and TRBJ2-2): ETGVTQSPTHLIKTRGQQVTLRCSSQSGHNTVSWYQQALGQGPQFIFQYYREEENGRGNFPPRFSGLQFPNYSSELNVNALELDDSALYLCASTLAGNTGELFFGEGSRLTVL.

This clonotype was counted between two and nine times. The V gene is TRBV4-2, the J gene TRBJ1-4, with a weak D call TRBD1 (6 bases). V was shortened by 1 base and J by 7 bases, with 13 bases between the two germline ends. Germline assignment: CDR1 LGHNA and CDR2 YNFKEQ. This CDR3 region has 15 residues. CDR3 sequence reads: CASSQVGGAGEKLFF. The CDR3 DNA reads as TGTGCCAGCAGCCAAGTTGGGGGGGCCGGTGAAAAACTGTTTTTT.

In this sample, this clonotype turned up many times. The genes are TRBV18 and TRBJ2-3; the D gene is possibly TRBD1 (6 bases). The CDR3 loop spans 15 amino acids. CDR1 and CDR2 from the germline V gene are KGHSH and LQKENI. V was clipped by 2 bases and J by 4 bases, with 13 bases between them. In nucleotides, the CDR3 is TGTGCCAGCTCACCAGGGGGCATACGAGCAGATACGCAGTATTTT. It codes for CASSPGGIRADTQYF.

This clonotype was seen just once. The chain joins TRBV20-1 to TRBJ2-2, with 8 bases lining up with TRBD2. Germline V gene data show CDR1 as DFQATT and CDR2 as SNEGSKA (reference sequence). The ends lost 3 bases at V and 2 bases at J; junction bases unmatched: 5. This CDR3 is built from 15 residues. The CDR3 loop reads CSARAGGPNTGELFF. For the CDR3, the DNA is TGCAGTGCTAGGGCGGGGGGTCCCAACACCGGGGAGCTGTTTTTT.

Remarks on this clonotype: This may be a read error: a much more frequent sequence differs by one nucleotide. The CDR3 end shows no conserved phenylalanine or tryptophan, and so a read error is likely. The chain uses TRBV20-1 and TRBJ2-5, with D hard to call. Germline CDR1 is DFQATT and CDR2 is SNEGSKA (reference sequence). The germline V and J ends were trimmed by 6 bases and 3 bases, with 5 bases remaining between them. This CDR3 comprises 10 residues. The CDR3 coding sequence is TGCAGTGCGGAAAAAGAGACCCAGTACTCC. Its protein is CSAEKETQYS.

This clonotype occurred many times. The V and J genes are TRBV5-6 and TRBJ1-2; 8 bases fit TRBD1. Germline CDR1 and CDR2: SGHDT and YYEEEE. CDR3 length: 15 amino acids. The V gene end was trimmed by 1 base and the J gene end by 1 base; junction bases not matched to a gene: 3. CDR3 sequence (DNA): TGTGCCAGCAGCTTGTGGACAGGGAATAACTATGGCTACACCTTC. Translated: CASSLWTGNNYGYTF.

This clonotype appeared a few times. The V gene is TRBV7-6, the J gene TRBJ1-2; D is undetermined. This CDR3 spans 14 amino acids. Trimming stripped 3 bases from V and 8 bases from J, with 16 bases between. CDR1 SGHVS and CDR2 FNYEAQ come from the germline V gene. Written as DNA, the CDR3 is TGTGCCAGCAGCTTTGGGGTCGGTAACCTAGGCTACACCTTC. Its translation is CASSFGVGNLGYTF. Using reference TRBV7-6 and TRBJ1-2 for the parts outside the CDR3, the full variable domain is GAGVSQSPRYKVTKRGQDVALRCDPISGHVSLYWYRQALGQGPEFLTYFNYEAQQDKSGLPNDRFSAERPEGSISTLTIQRTEQRDSAMYRCASSFGVGNLGYTFGSGTRLTVV.

This clonotype was observed many times. The rearrangement uses TRBV20-1 and TRBJ2-7; 8 nucleotides line up with TRBD1. The CDR3 runs to 14 residues. V was pared by 2 bases and J by 3 bases, with 6 bases of the junction left unmatched. CDR1 and CDR2 from the germline V gene are DFQATT and SNEGSKA (reference sequence). DNA for the CDR3: TGCAGTGCTAGATTCAGGGGGCTCGGCTACGAGCAGTACTTC. Translation: CSARFRGLGYEQYF.

This clonotype was seen at least ten times. The gene calls are TRBV20-1 and TRBJ2-5; possibly TRBD2 for D (5 bases). This CDR3 spans 13 amino acids. Germline CDR1 reads DFQATT; CDR2 reads SNEGSKA (reference sequence). Trimming left V 3 bases short and J 9 bases short, with 17 bases between. The CDR3, as DNA: TGCAGTGCTAGTTTATTCCCAGCGGCGGCCCAGTACTTC. It yields the protein CSASLFPAAAQYF.

This clonotype came up many times. The chain is built from TRBV6-1 and TRBJ2-2; D might be TRBD2 (6 bases). The CDR3 is made up of 16 amino acids. The ends were cut back, 5 bases at V and 0 bases at J, with 13 bases in the middle. The germline gives CDR1 MNHNS, CDR2 SASEGT. The CDR3 reads CASSSADYPNTGELFF. CDR3 coding DNA: TGTGCCAGCAGTTCCGCGGACTACCCGAACACCGGGGAGCTGTTTTTT.

The table lists this clonotype with many counts. The rearrangement joins TRBV28 to TRBJ1-6; D is perhaps TRBD1 (5 bases). Trimming cost V 6 bases and J 9 bases, with 15 bases left between them. Germline loops: CDR1 MDHEN, CDR2 SYDVKM. CDR3 length: 14 amino acids. The CDR3 sequence is CASSSQGRSSPLHF. The CDR3 nucleotides read TGTGCCAGCAGCTCTCAGGGACGGAGTTCACCCCTCCACTTT.

The genes are TRBV27 and TRBJ2-3; possibly TRBD1 for D (6 bases). The V gene lost 5 bases and the J gene lost 2 bases, with 20 bases spanning the gap. Per germline, CDR1 MNHEY and CDR2 SMNVEV (reference sequence). This CDR3 contains 17 residues. The CDR3 spells CASSQGWAGEFTDTQYF. As DNA, the CDR3 is TGTGCCAGCAGTCAGGGGTGGGCAGGGGAATTCACAGATACGCAGTATTTT.

In this sample, this clonotype turned up a few times. The chain links TRBV12-3 or TRBV12-4 to TRBJ1-4; D unclear. Trimming cost V 2 bases and J 6 bases, with 7 bases left between them. The CDR3 has 13 residues. The CDR3 region has the DNA TGTGCCAGCAGTTTACGCAGCTATGAAAAACTGTTTTTT. It encodes CASSLRSYEKLFF.

This clonotype was recorded at least ten times. The chain recombines TRBV15 with TRBJ2-1, with 10 bases lining up with TRBD2. CDR1 is LNHNV and CDR2 is YYDKDF in the germline V gene (reference sequence). The CDR3 loop spans 17 amino acids. V shed 0 bases and J 6 bases; nucleotides not matched to a gene: 8. CDR3 bases: TGTGCCACCAGCAGAGACCCAAGCGGGGGGGCCTCCAATGAGCAGTTCTTC. Its translation is CATSRDPSGGASNEQFF.

This clonotype turned up a few times. This rearrangement joins TRBV14 to TRBJ2-1; D perhaps matches TRBD2 (6 bases). Germline V gives CDR1 SGHDN, CDR2 FVKESK. V lost 0 bases and J 0 bases, leaving 9 bases between the germline ends. The CDR3 is 16 amino acids. The CDR3 is CASSQDGGTSYNEQFF. For the CDR3, the DNA is TGTGCCAGCAGCCAAGATGGGGGGACCTCCTACAATGAGCAGTTCTTC.

The V and J genes are TRBV7-8 and TRBJ2-7, with 9 bases that match TRBD1. Germline V gives CDR1 SGHVS, CDR2 FQNEAQ. The J segment lost 5 bases and the V segment lost 4 bases, leaving 12 bases of the junction unmatched. This CDR3 has 16 amino acids. Written as DNA, the CDR3 is TGTGCCAGCAGCTCTGAGGCCGGGACAGGGATTGACGAGCAGTACTTC. Residues: CASSSEAGTGIDEQYF.

This clonotype was observed many times. For the CDR3, the DNA is TGTGCCAGCAGTTTTCGGGAGAATGAGCAGTTCTTC. This gives the protein CASSFRENEQFF. V is TRBV12-3 or TRBV12-4 and J is TRBJ2-1; a weak D match, TRBD2 (6 bases). V shed 3 bases and J shed 7 bases, with 7 bases lying between them. CDR3 size: 12 residues.